Listed below are T cell receptor beta chains from one sample, sequenced in a study of shared clonotypes between healthy human individuals. The protocol was immunoSEQ multiplex PCR, while the TCRdb copy is restricted to in-frame clones and leaves out a portion. There are 1 million to 1.2 million clones in the sample; 60% to 85% occur only once, and about 0.94% lies in the top ten. Sequenced material: memory CD4+ T cells from PBMCs. These receptors were obtained from a man in his late teens or twenties in good health. Some clones in this sample may be carry-over from other donors' samples. CDR3s include the opening cysteine and the closing phenylalanine or tryptophan. Fields, in order: D gene, clone size, V gene, J gene, CDR3 protein, CDR3 DNA. D genes are given only for firm matches. Clone size is given for some rows only: seen once, a few or many times, or a class if the clone is expanded.

D gene: -; clone size: -; V gene: TRBV2; J gene: TRBJ1-5; CDR3 protein: CASRGGPESNQPQHF; CDR3 DNA: TGTGCCAGCAGGGGGGGCCCCGAGAGCAATCAGCCCCAGCATTTT
D gene: -; clone size: -; V gene: TRBV9; J gene: TRBJ2-1; CDR3 protein: CASSVSDNEQFF; CDR3 DNA: TGTGCCAGCAGCGTGTCTGACAATGAGCAGTTCTTC
D gene: -; clone size: -; V gene: TRBV20-1; J gene: TRBJ2-7; CDR3 protein: CSARASNEQYF; CDR3 DNA: TGCAGTGCTAGAGCTAGTAACGAGCAGTACTTC
D gene: TRBD2; clone size: once; V gene: TRBV6-1; J gene: TRBJ2-5; CDR3 protein: CASSERESRLAGGETQYF; CDR3 DNA: TGTGCCAGCAGTGAAAGGGAGAGTCGACTAGCGGGAGGAGAGACCCAGTACTTC
D gene: TRBD1; clone size: few; V gene: TRBV30; J gene: TRBJ1-5; CDR3 protein: CAWRQQGAIGNQPQHF; CDR3 DNA: TGTGCCTGGAGACAACAGGGGGCTATTGGCAATCAGCCCCAGCATTTT
D gene: TRBD2; clone size: -; V gene: TRBV7-9; J gene: TRBJ2-1; CDR3 protein: CASSPGLVSNEQFF; CDR3 DNA: TGTGCCAGCAGCCCCGGACTAGTATCCAATGAGCAGTTCTTC
D gene: TRBD2; clone size: -; V gene: TRBV5-8; J gene: TRBJ2-7; CDR3 protein: CASSLAAGGYSYEQYF; CDR3 DNA: TGTGCCAGCAGCTTGGCAGCGGGAGGCTATTCCTACGAGCAGTACTTC
D gene: -; clone size: -; V gene: TRBV28; J gene: TRBJ2-5; CDR3 protein: CASSTRREQETQYF; CDR3 DNA: TGTGCCAGCAGTACGCGACGGGAGCAAGAGACCCAGTACTTC
D gene: -; clone size: -; V gene: TRBV5-1; J gene: TRBJ1-4; CDR3 protein: CASSLDENEKLFF; CDR3 DNA: TGCGCCAGCAGCTTGGATGAAAATGAAAAACTGTTTTTT
D gene: -; clone size: -; V gene: TRBV21-1; J gene: TRBJ2-1; CDR3 protein: CASSKGRRSGSCYNEQFF; CDR3 DNA: TGTGCCAGCAGCAAAGGGCGGCGAAGCGGGAGTTGCTACAATGAGCAGTTCTTC
D gene: TRBD1; clone size: -; V gene: TRBV19; J gene: TRBJ1-1; CDR3 protein: CASSIELGQETNTEAFF; CDR3 DNA: TGTGCCAGTAGTATAGAGCTGGGACAGGAGACGAACACTGAAGCTTTCTTT
D gene: -; clone size: few; V gene: TRBV28; J gene: TRBJ1-6; CDR3 protein: CASSLTDSPLHF; CDR3 DNA: TGTGCCAGCAGTTTGACGGATTCACCCCTCCACTTT
D gene: TRBD2; clone size: -; V gene: TRBV9; J gene: TRBJ2-6; CDR3 protein: CASSGRGSGANVLTF; CDR3 DNA: TGTGCCAGCAGCGGGCGGGGGTCTGGGGCCAACGTCCTGACTTTC
D gene: -; clone size: -; V gene: TRBV19; J gene: TRBJ1-1; CDR3 protein: CASSLPSSMNTEAFF; CDR3 DNA: TGTGCCAGTAGTTTACCGAGTAGTATGAACACTGAAGCTTTCTTT